This T cell receptor beta chain was observed in a study of T cell responses to AZD1222 COVID-19 vaccine. V lost 4 bases and J lost 6; bases outside the gene matches: 8. Per the germline V gene, CDR1 is SGHRS and CDR2 is YFSETQ. This CDR3 has 15 amino acids. TCRdb's copy holds only in-frame clones and misses some; the assay was immunoSEQ multiplex PCR. Among 100,000 to 150,000 clones, 80% to 90% were seen once, and the ten largest hold about 6%. This chain connects TRBV5-1 to TRBJ2-1; 9 positions match TRBD1. The specimen was peripheral blood, collected on day 0 of AZD1222 vaccination. This receptor was identified in an adult in good health. The CDR3 region has the DNA TGCGCCAGCAGCCCAGGGACAGGGTATCGCAATGAGCAGTTCTTC. It codes for CASSPGTGYRNEQFF.